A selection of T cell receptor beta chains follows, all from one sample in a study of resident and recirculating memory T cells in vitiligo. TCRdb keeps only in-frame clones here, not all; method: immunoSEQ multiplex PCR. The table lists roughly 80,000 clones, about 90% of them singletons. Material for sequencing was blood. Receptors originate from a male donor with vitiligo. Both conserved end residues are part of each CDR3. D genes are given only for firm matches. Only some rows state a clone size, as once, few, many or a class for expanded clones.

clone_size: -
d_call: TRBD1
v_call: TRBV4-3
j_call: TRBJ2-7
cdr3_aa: CASSQEPGGLYEQYF
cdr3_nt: TGCGCCAGCAGCCAAGAGCCAGGGGGCCTATACGAGCAGTACTTC

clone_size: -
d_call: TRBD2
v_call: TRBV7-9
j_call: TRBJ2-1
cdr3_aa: CASSPPGSGILEQFF
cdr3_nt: TGTGCCAGCAGCCCCCCGGGTAGCGGGATTTTGGAGCAGTTCTTC

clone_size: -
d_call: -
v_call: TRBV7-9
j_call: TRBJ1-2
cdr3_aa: CASSSLNDGYTF
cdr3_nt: TGTGCCAGCAGCTCGCTAAACGATGGCTACACCTTC

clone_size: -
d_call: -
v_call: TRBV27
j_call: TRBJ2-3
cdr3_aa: CASSRAGSSTDTQYF
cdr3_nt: TGTGCCAGCAGCAGAGCGGGTTCTAGCACAGATACGCAGTATTTT

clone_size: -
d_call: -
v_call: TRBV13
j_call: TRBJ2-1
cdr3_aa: CASSYGGDNEQFF
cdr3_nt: TGTGCCAGCAGCTATGGAGGGGACAATGAGCAGTTCTTC

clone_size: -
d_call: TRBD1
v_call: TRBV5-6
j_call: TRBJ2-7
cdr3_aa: CASSSPGQGAYEQYF
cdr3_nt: TGTGCCAGCAGCTCGCCCGGACAGGGTGCCTACGAGCAGTACTTC

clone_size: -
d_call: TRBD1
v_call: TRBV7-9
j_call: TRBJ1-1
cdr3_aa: CASNGDSSEAFF
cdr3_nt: TGTGCCAGCAATGGGGACAGCTCAGAAGCTTTCTTT

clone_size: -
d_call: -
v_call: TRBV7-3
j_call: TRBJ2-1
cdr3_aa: CASSQTGGTYNEQFF
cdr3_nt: TGTGCCAGCAGCCAAACTGGCGGGACCTACAATGAGCAGTTCTTC

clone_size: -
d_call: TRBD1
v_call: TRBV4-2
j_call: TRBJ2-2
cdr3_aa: CASSQGQGTGELFF
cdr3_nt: TGTGCCAGCAGCCAAGGACAGGGGACCGGGGAGCTGTTTTTT

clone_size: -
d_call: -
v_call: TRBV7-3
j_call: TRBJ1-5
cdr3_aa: CASSLGGVKNQPQHF
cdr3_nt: TGTGCCAGCAGCTTAGGGGGCGTAAAAAATCAGCCCCAGCATTTT

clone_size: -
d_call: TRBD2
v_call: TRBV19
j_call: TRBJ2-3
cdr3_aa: CASSIRALAGGDTQYF
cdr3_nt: TGTGCCAGTAGTATAAGGGCACTAGCGGGAGGAGATACGCAGTATTTT

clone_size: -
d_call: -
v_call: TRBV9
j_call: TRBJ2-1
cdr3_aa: CASSVAGANNEQFF
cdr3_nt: TGTGCCAGCAGCGTAGCAGGGGCAAACAATGAGCAGTTCTTC

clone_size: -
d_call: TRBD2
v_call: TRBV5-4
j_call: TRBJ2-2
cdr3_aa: CASEAGGPNTGELFF
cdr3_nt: TGTGCCAGCGAAGCGGGAGGCCCAAACACCGGGGAGCTGTTTTTT

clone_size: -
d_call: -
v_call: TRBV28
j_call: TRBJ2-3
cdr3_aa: CASSPPSTDTQYF
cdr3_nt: TGTGCCAGCAGCCCTCCTAGCACAGATACGCAGTATTTT

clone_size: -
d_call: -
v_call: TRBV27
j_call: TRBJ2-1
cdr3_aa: CASSPSYNEQFF
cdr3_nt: TGTGCCAGCAGCCCTTCCTACAATGAGCAGTTCTTC

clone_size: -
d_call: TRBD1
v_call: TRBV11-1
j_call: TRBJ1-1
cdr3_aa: CASSPLRTGQNTEAFF
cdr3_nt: TGTGCCAGCAGCCCTTTGAGGACAGGGCAGAACACTGAAGCTTTCTTT

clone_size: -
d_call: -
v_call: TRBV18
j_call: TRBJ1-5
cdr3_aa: CASSQTGGNQPQHF
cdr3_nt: TGTGCCAGCTCACAAACCGGGGGGAATCAGCCCCAGCATTTT

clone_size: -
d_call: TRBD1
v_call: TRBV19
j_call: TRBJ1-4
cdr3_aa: CASRNRGDEKLFF
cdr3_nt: TGTGCCAGTAGGAACAGGGGGGATGAAAAACTGTTTTTT

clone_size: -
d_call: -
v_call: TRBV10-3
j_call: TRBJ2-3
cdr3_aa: CAAQGQIGGTDTQYF
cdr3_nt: TGTGCCGCACAGGGCCAGATAGGGGGAACAGATACGCAGTATTTT

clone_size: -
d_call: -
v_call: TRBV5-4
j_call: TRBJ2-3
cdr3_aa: CASSLGGETTQYF
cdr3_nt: TGTGCCAGCAGCTTGGGGGGGGAGACCACGCAGTATTTT

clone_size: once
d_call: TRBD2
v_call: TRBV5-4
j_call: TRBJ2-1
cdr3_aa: CASSPGTSGPSSYNEQFF
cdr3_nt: TGTGCCAGCAGCCCCGGGACTAGCGGCCCCAGCTCCTACAATGAGCAGTTCTTC

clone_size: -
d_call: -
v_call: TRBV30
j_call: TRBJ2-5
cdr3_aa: CAWSQGARTQYF
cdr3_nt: TGTGCCTGGAGTCAAGGGGCGAGGACCCAGTACTTC

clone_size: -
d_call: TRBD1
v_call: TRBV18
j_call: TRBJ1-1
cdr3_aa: CASTLRDTGGGWTEAFF
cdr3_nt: TGTGCCAGCACCTTAAGAGACACAGGGGGCGGATGGACTGAAGCTTTCTTT

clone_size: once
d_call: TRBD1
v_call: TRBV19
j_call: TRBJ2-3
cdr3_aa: CASSIGTVGADTQYF
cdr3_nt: TGTGCCAGTAGTATCGGGACAGTAGGTGCAGATACGCAGTATTTT

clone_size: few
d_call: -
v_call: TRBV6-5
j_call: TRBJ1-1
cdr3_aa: CASSTGVEAFF
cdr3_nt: TGTGCCAGCAGTACGGGAGTCGAAGCTTTCTTT

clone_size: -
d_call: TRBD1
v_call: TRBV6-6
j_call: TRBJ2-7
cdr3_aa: CASSYSTGGYEQYF
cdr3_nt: TGTGCCAGCAGTTACTCGACAGGGGGCTACGAGCAGTACTTC

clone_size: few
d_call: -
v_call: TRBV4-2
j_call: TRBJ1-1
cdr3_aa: CASSQSVGTEAFF
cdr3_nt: TGTGCCAGCAGCCAATCGGTCGGCACTGAAGCTTTCTTT

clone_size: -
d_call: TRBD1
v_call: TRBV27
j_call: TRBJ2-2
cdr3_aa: CASSSGTGTYTGELFF
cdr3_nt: TGTGCCAGCAGTTCCGGGACAGGGACGTACACCGGGGAGCTGTTTTTT

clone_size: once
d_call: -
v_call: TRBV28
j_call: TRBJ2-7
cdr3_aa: CASCTGTSPFEQYF
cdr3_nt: TGTGCCAGCTGCACCGGGACTTCTCCCTTCGAGCAGTACTTC

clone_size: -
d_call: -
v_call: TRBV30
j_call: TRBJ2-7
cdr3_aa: CAWSDVVLYEQYF
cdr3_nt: TGTGCCTGGAGTGACGTGGTACTCTACGAGCAGTACTTC

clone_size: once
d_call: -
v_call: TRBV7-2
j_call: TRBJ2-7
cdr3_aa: CASSLGRAAYEQYF
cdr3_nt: TGTGCCAGCAGCTTAGGGCGGGCGGCCTACGAGCAGTACTTC

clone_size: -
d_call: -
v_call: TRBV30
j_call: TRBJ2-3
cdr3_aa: CAWSSPPDTQYF
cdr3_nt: TGTGCCTGGAGCTCCCCCCCAGATACGCAGTATTTT

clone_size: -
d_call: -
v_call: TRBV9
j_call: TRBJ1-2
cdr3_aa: CASSVAPYSGYTF
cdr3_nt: TGTGCCAGCAGCGTAGCTCCTTATAGTGGCTACACCTTC

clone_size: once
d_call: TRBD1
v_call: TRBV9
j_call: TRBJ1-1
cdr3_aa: CASSVEGAEEAFF
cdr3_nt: TGTGCCAGCAGCGTAGAGGGGGCGGAGGAAGCTTTCTTT

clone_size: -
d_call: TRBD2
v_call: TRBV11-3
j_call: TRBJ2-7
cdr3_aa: CASSQRGLPPYEQYF
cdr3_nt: TGTGCCAGCAGCCAGCGGGGACTTCCCCCCTACGAGCAGTACTTC

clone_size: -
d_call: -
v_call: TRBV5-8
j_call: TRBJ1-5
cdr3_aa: CASTLGGAEQPQHF
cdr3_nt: TGTGCCAGCACTCTGGGGGGGGCAGAGCAGCCCCAGCATTTT

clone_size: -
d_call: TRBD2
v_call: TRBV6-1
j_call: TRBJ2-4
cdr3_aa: CASSDGSGRAKNIQYF
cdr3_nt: TGTGCCAGCAGTGATGGGAGCGGGAGAGCCAAAAACATTCAGTACTTC

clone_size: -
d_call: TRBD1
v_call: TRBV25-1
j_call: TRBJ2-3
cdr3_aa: CASSEGQGRTDTQYF
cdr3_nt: TGTGCCAGCAGCGAGGGACAGGGGCGCACAGATACGCAGTATTTT

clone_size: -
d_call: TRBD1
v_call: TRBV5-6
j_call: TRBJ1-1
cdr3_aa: CASSWGQGMNTEAFF
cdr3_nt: TGTGCCAGCAGCTGGGGACAGGGGATGAACACTGAAGCTTTCTTT

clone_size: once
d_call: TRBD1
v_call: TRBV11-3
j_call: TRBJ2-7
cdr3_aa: CASSFAGTGEAYEQYF
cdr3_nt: TGTGCCAGCAGCTTTGCCGGGACAGGGGAGGCCTACGAGCAGTACTTC

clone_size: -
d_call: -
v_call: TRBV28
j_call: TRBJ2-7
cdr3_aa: CASSPRHEQYF
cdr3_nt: TGTGCCAGCAGTCCTCGTCACGAGCAGTACTTC

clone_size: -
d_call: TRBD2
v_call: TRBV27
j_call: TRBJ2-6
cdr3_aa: CASSPFLGGGFSSGANVLTF
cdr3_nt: TGTGCCAGCAGTCCATTCCTCGGGGGGGGGTTTAGCTCTGGGGCCAACGTCCTGACTTTC

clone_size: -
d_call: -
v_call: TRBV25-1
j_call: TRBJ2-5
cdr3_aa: CASSGYGGAETQYF
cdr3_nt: TGTGCCAGCAGTGGCTACGGAGGGGCAGAGACCCAGTACTTC

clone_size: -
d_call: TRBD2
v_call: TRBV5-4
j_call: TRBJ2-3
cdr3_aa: CASSPPGGGRSDTQYF
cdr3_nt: TGTGCCAGCAGCCCACCTGGGGGAGGGCGATCAGATACGCAGTATTTT

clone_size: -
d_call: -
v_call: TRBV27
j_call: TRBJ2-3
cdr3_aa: CASSLSTGTDTQYF
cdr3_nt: TGTGCCAGCAGTTTATCCACAGGCACAGATACGCAGTATTTT

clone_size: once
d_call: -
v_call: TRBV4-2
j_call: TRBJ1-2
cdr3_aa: CASSSSGGDGYTF
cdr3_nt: TGTGCCAGCAGTTCCAGCGGGGGAGATGGCTACACCTTC

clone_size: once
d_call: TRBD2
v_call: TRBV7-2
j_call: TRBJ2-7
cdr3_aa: CASSPLAGGPYEQYF
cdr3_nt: TGTGCCAGCAGCCCACTAGCGGGAGGGCCGTACGAGCAGTACTTC

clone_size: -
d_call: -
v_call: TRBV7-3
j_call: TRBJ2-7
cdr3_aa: CASSLGGNYEQYF
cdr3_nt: TGTGCCAGCAGCTTGGGCGGGAACTACGAGCAGTACTTC

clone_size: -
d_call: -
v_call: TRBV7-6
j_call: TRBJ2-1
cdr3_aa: CASSLGAGSNEQFF
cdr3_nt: TGTGCCAGCAGCTTGGGAGCGGGCAGCAATGAGCAGTTCTTC

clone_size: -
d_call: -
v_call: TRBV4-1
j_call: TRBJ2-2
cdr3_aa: CASSQGRGHTGELFF
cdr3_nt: TGCGCCAGCAGCCAAGGCAGGGGCCACACCGGGGAGCTGTTTTTT

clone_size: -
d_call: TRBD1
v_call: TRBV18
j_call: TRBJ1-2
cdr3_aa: CASSPGGQSNYGYTF
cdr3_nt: TGTGCCAGCTCACCGGGGGGACAGAGTAACTATGGCTACACCTTC

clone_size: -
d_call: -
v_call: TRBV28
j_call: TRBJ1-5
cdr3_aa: CASNGGNQPQHF
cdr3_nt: TGTGCCAGCAACGGGGGCAATCAGCCCCAGCATTTT

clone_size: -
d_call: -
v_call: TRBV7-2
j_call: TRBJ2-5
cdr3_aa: CASSSDGGKETQYF
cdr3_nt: TGTGCCAGCAGTTCGGACGGGGGTAAAGAGACCCAGTACTTC

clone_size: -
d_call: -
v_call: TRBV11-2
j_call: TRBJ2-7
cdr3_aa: CASTLGGTFYEQYF
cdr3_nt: TGTGCCAGCACCCTAGGGGGTACCTTCTACGAGCAGTACTTC

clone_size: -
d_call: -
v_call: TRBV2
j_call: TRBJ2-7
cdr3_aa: CASSEGGRGYF
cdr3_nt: TGTGCCAGCAGTGAGGGGGGTCGGGGGTACTTC

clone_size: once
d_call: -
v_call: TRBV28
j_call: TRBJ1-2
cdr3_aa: CASSSDSDLDYGYTF
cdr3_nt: TGTGCCAGCAGTTCCGACAGTGATCTTGACTATGGCTACACCTTC

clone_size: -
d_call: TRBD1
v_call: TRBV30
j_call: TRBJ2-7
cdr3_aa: CACHPGTGVYEQYF
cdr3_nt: TGTGCCTGTCACCCCGGGACAGGGGTGTACGAGCAGTACTTC

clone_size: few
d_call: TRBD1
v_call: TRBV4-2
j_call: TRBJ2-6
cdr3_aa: CASSYGPGQASSGANVLTF
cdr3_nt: TGTGCCAGCAGCTACGGACCGGGACAGGCCAGCTCTGGGGCCAACGTCCTGACTTTC